The 2 T cell receptor beta chains below all came from one sample that was sequenced in a study of CD4+ T cells in melanoma. Sequencing was performed with immunoSEQ multiplex PCR; in TCRdb, only in-frame clones are kept and a portion is missing. The sample has some 110,000 clones; 92% are singletons. The material sequenced was peripheral blood. The receptor set was obtained from a human donor with melanoma.

The chain recombines TRBV28 with TRBJ1-5; no firm D call. Germline CDR1 MDHEN, CDR2 SYDVKM. This CDR3 spans 13 amino acids. Trimming stripped 4 bases from V and 4 bases from J, with 8 bases between. CDR3 in DNA: TGTGCCAGCAGTTCGACCCCTAATCAGCCCCAGCATTTT. Protein: CASSSTPNQPQHF.

This chain connects TRBV30 to TRBJ2-7; D unresolved. Germline values: CDR1 GTSNPN, CDR2 SVGIG (reference sequence). V lost 1 base and J 5 bases, leaving 15 bases between the germline ends. The CDR3 covers 14 residues. The CDR3 DNA is TGTGCCTGGAGTGGGGTGTCATTGGACCACGAGCAGTACTTC. This codes for CAWSGVSLDHEQYF.